Listed here are 12 T cell receptor beta chains from one sample, sequenced in a study of identifying expanded T cells in peripheral blood. Here immunoSEQ multiplex PCR was the method, and the copy in TCRdb shows in-frame clones only, minus some. Here the sample spans roughly 63,000 clones, about 85% being singletons. The sample comprised blood. The receptors stem from a person between 18 and 70 years old in good health.

The chain has TRBV13 and TRBJ1-2, with 7 bases that match TRBD1. Germline lookup yields CDR1 PRHDT and CDR2 FYEKMQ (reference sequence). After removal of 5 bases from V and 2 bases from J, the junction contained 5 bases not matched to a gene. The CDR3 totals 14 residues. The CDR3 nucleotides read TGTGCCAGCAGCGCCCAACAGGGGAACTATGGCTACACCTTC. It encodes CASSAQQGNYGYTF.

The chain links TRBV7-2 to TRBJ2-2; D is ambiguous. CDR3 length: 15 residues. V lost 2 bases to trimming and J lost 0 bases, with 7 bases between them. CDR1 SGHTA and CDR2 FQGNSA come from the germline V gene. DNA of the CDR3: TGTGCCAGCAGCTTATCAGTCACGAACACCGGGGAGCTGTTTTTT. This encodes CASSLSVTNTGELFF.

The chain has TRBV11-2 and TRBJ2-5, with 12 nucleotides matching TRBD2. Trimming at V came to 5 bases and at J to 1 base, leaving 5 bases not matched to a gene. This CDR3 spans 16 amino acids. Per germline, CDR1 SGHAT and CDR2 FQNNGV. CDR3 in amino acids: CASSTGTSGFQETQYF. DNA for the CDR3: TGTGCCAGCAGCACCGGGACTAGCGGGTTCCAAGAGACCCAGTACTTC.

This chain links TRBV4-2 with TRBJ2-4, with a weak D call TRBD1 (6 bases). In germline, CDR1 is LGHNA, CDR2 YNFKEQ. The CDR3 has 16 amino acids. Trimming removed 2 bases at V and 6 bases at J, with 17 bases between. The CDR3 here is CASSQLSGASGNIQYF. The CDR3 DNA follows: TGTGCCAGCAGCCAATTATCAGGGGCTTCAGGAAACATTCAGTACTTC.

The CDR3 DNA follows: TGTGCCAGCAGCGTAGGGGCTAGCGGGGGCCTTAACACCGGGGAGCTGTTTTTT. This codes for CASSVGASGGLNTGELFF. V gene TRBV9 combines with J gene TRBJ2-2; TRBD2 aligns across 10 bases. The V and J ends lost 0 bases and 2 bases, in that order; junction bases with no gene match: 7. Germline V gene lookup returns CDR1 SGDLS and CDR2 YYNGEE. The CDR3 is 18 amino acids.

V and J are TRBV7-8 and TRBJ1-5; D is uncertain. CDR3 length: 13 residues. With 4 bases removed from V and 3 bases from J, the gap between germline ends came to 7 bases. Germline V CDR1 and CDR2: SGHVS, FQNEAQ. CDR3 DNA sequence: TGTGCCAGCAGCTCCGACCCCAATCAGCCCCAGCATTTT. Translation gives CASSSDPNQPQHF.

The chain links TRBV21-1 to TRBJ2-5; TRBD2, the D gene given by the table, was not confirmed from the DNA. TRBV21-1 is designated a pseudogene. The CDR3 contains 18 residues. CDR3 DNA sequence: TGTGCCAGCAGCAAAGCGCTTTCGGGACTAGTTTTAATGAGGACCCAGTACTTC. It encodes CASSKALSGLVLMRTQYF.

V usage is TRBV29-1 and J usage is TRBJ1-2; 9 nucleotides line up with TRBD1. CDR3 size: 15 residues. Germline values: CDR1 SQVTM, CDR2 ANQGSEA. V lost 5 bases and J lost 10; bases outside the gene matches: 17. For the CDR3, the DNA is TGCAGCGTTCTGGCTGGTCGGGACAGGGAGGCTTTCTACACCTTC. Translated, it gives CSVLAGRDREAFYTF.

This clone was detected a few times. The J gene is TRBJ2-1, the V gene TRBV25-1, with 9 bases that match TRBD2. Per germline, CDR1 MGHDK and CDR2 SYGVNS. The V gene end was trimmed by 0 bases and the J gene end by 4 bases; junction bases not matched to a gene: 7. CDR3 length: 17 residues. CDR3 in amino acids: CASSEYPAGGFYNEQFF. The DNA of the CDR3 is TGTGCCAGCAGTGAATATCCGGCGGGGGGGTTTTACAATGAGCAGTTCTTC.

The rearrangement links TRBV7-2 to TRBJ2-1; unclear D gene. The CDR3 extends over 13 amino acids. The germline V gene has CDR1 SGHTA and CDR2 FQGNSA. V was cut by 4 bases and J by 5 bases, with 9 bases left in between. CDR3 nucleotides: TGTGCCAGCAGCTCCCAGACGAACAATGAGCAGTTCTTC. Its translation: CASSSQTNNEQFF.

The chain is built from TRBV25-1 and TRBJ2-1, with D unresolved. The CDR3 runs to 10 residues. The V end lost 4 bases, the J end lost 10 bases, and 5 bases lay between the germline ends. Germline V CDR1 and CDR2: MGHDK, SYGVNS. The CDR3 loop is CASSAREQFF. The CDR3, as DNA: TGTGCCAGCAGTGCGCGGGAGCAGTTCTTC.

The gene calls are TRBV20-1 and TRBJ2-1; D is undetermined. Germline lookup yields CDR1 DFQATT and CDR2 SNEGSKA (reference sequence). V lost 6 bases, J lost 0 bases, and 0 bases lay in between. The CDR3 totals 10 residues. CDR3 sequence: CSASYNEQFF. CDR3 bases: TGCAGTGCCTCCTACAATGAGCAGTTCTTC.